This T cell receptor (beta chain) was documented in a study of response to subunit inactivated influenza vaccine. Overall study results and limits: There was a suggestion from the authors that each seasonal influenza vaccination recruits few new T cells.

The CDR3 extends over 15 amino acids. The J segment lost 5 bases and the V segment lost 7 bases, leaving 7 bases of the junction unmatched. Germline V gives CDR1 MGHDK, CDR2 SYGVNS. This clonotype has ten or more counts. Antigen specificity is unknown. TCRdb used MiXCR to reprocess the RT-PCR reads, holding one entry per CDR3 protein. The repertoire holds approximately 500,000 distinct CDR3 sequences, with 12% to 15% as singletons. This clonotype was obtained from a man aged 50-60 years who received an inactivated influenza vaccine. The rearrangement joins TRBV25-1 to TRBJ2-3, with 12 bases lining up with TRBD2. This specimen was PBMCs from blood, taken 12 days after vaccination. CDR3 residues: CASIGTSGFRDTQYF. CDR3 in DNA: TGTGCCAGCATTGGGACTAGCGGGTTCAGAGATACGCAGTATTTT.